A single sample gave rise to the 8 T cell receptor beta chains below, sequenced in a study of cytomegalovirus exposure and HLA in healthy donors. The PCR was carried out with 60 Vbeta primers and 13 Jbeta primers. TCRdb's table, derived via immunoSEQ multiplex PCR, lists solely in-frame clones and lacks some. Altogether about 190,000 clones are present, around 90% being singletons, with the ten largest covering under 1.2%. The sequenced sample consisted of PBMCs. The receptor set was obtained from a boy aged 2-9 years in good health and CMV-seronegative.

The chain carries TRBV5-1 and TRBJ1-6, with TRBD1 identical over 7 bases. This CDR3 is 16 amino acids long. The V segment lost 3 bases and the J segment 4 bases; nucleotides outside the gene matches: 7. Germline CDR1 reads SGHRS; CDR2 reads YFSETQ. The CDR3 reads CASSSENRGYNSPLHF. In DNA, the CDR3 is TGCGCCAGCAGCTCGGAAAACAGGGGATATAATTCACCCCTCCACTTT.

The chain combines TRBV7-2 with TRBJ2-7, with D possibly matching TRBD2 (6 bases). The CDR3 spans 14 residues. Germline loops: CDR1 SGHTA, CDR2 FQGNSA. Trimming shortened V by 5 bases and J by 0 bases, and 11 bases separated the two germline ends. CDR3 DNA sequence: TGTGCCAGCAGCCCGCCCGGGAGCTCCTACGAGCAGTACTTC. It is translated as CASSPPGSSYEQYF.

The chain links TRBV28 to TRBJ1-5; TRBD1 aligns across 8 bases. This CDR3 has 15 residues. Trimming cost V 5 bases and J 3 bases; bases outside gene matches: 6. The germline V gene has CDR1 MDHEN and CDR2 SYDVKM. The CDR3 sequence: CASSRGTGVNQPQHF. CDR3 coding DNA: TGTGCCAGCAGTCGGGGGACAGGAGTCAATCAGCCCCAGCATTTT.

The chain has TRBV28 and TRBJ1-2; TRBD1 is a possible D gene (6 bases). Trimming stripped 6 bases from V and 6 bases from J, with 14 bases between. The CDR3 spans 13 residues. CDR1 is MDHEN, CDR2 SYDVKM, per germline. CDR3 residues: CASSLPPGDGYTF. The CDR3 DNA reads TGTGCCAGCAGCTTACCCCCAGGGGATGGCTACACCTTC.

Here the CDR3 DNA reads TGTGCCAGCAGTGACGGGTACGAGCAGTACTTC. This sequence encodes CASSDGYEQYF. The V and J genes are TRBV28 and TRBJ2-7, with D hard to call. V gave up 5 bases and J gave up 4 bases, with 6 bases separating them. The CDR3 sequence is 11 residues long. Germline loops: CDR1 MDHEN, CDR2 SYDVKM.

The genes are TRBV7-9 and TRBJ2-2, with no clear D. The CDR3 is made up of 16 amino acids. Germline V CDR1 and CDR2: SEHNR, FQNEAQ (reference sequence). With 2 bases removed from V and 1 base from J, the gap between germline ends came to 11 bases. DNA for the CDR3: TGTGCCAGCAGCTTACTCCGGGTAGAGAACACCGGGGAGCTGTTTTTT. Residues: CASSLLRVENTGELFF.

To note about this clone: Relative to the germline gene, one junction end is altered; a read error may explain this. The J gene is TRBJ2-1, the V gene TRBV7-9; 15 nucleotides line up with TRBD2. This CDR3 is 17 amino acids long. Germline V lookup: CDR1 SEHNR, CDR2 FQNEAQ (reference sequence). CDR3 coding DNA: TGTTCCAGCAGCCCGTGGACTAGCGGGAGGGAATACAATGAGCAGTTCTTC. It specifies CSSSPWTSGREYNEQFF.

This clone was recorded once. This chain connects TRBV5-4 to TRBJ2-1; D perhaps matches TRBD1 (5 bases). There are 13 residues in the CDR3. V was shortened by 3 bases and J by 10 bases, with 14 bases between the two germline ends. The germline V gene encodes CDR1 SGHNT and CDR2 YYREEE (reference sequence). The CDR3 nucleotides are TGTGCCAGCAGCTATGACAGTGTTGGAGAGCAGTTCTTC. It specifies CASSYDSVGEQFF.